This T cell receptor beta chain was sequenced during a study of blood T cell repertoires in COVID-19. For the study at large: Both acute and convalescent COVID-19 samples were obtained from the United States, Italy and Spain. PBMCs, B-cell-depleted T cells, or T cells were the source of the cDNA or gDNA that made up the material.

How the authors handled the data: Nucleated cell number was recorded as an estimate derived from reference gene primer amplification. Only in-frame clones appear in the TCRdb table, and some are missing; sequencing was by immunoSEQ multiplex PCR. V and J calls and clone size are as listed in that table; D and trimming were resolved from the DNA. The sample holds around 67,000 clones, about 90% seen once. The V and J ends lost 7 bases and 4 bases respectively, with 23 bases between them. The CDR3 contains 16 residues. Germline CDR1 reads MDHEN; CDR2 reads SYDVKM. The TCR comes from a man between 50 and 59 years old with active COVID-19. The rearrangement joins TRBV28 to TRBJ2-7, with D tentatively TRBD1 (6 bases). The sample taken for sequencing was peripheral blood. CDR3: CASTSPVRTDLYEQYF. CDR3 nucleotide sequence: TGTGCCAGCACCTCCCCGGTCAGGACAGACCTTTACGAGCAGTACTTC.